The next 24 T cell receptor beta chains were all read from a single sample in a study of blood T cell repertoires in COVID-19 (dated by TCRdb to about 2020). The protocol used for the library was the immunoSEQ multiplex PCR assay. Drawn from immuneACCESS, this table holds only the in-frame rearrangements with V and J called that TCRdb kept. Clones are partly lost; checked studies trace under half to an unresolved V gene and leave the rest unexplained. The sample table holds over 600,000 clones, of which about nine tenths were seen once. The top ten constitute approximately 0.3% of the sample. The sample comprised peripheral blood. The source of these receptors is a woman under 30 with acute or convalescent COVID-19.

The chain has TRBV3-1 (or the pseudogene TRBV3-2) and TRBJ2-5; TRBD2 agrees at 8 bases. Germline V CDR1 and CDR2: LGHDT, YNNKEL (reference sequence). This CDR3 contains 16 residues. V dropped 3 bases and J dropped 4; count of bases not matched to a gene: 10. CDR3: CASSQTGLESTETQYF. CDR3 bases: TGTGCCAGCAGCCAGACGGGACTAGAGTCCACAGAGACCCAGTACTTC.

This chain joins TRBV20-1 and TRBJ1-1, with unresolved D. V shed 0 bases and J shed 9 bases, with 8 bases lying between them. Germline loops: CDR1 DFQATT, CDR2 SNEGSKA (reference sequence). The CDR3 has 11 residues. The CDR3 DNA sequence: TGCAGTGCTAGAGATTCTGTCCAAGCTTTCTTT. Encoded protein: CSARDSVQAFF.

DNA of the CDR3: TGTGCCAGCAGTTACTCAGGGGTCAGGGGGAACTATGGCTACACCTTC. Translation: CASSYSGVRGNYGYTF. The V and J genes are TRBV6-5 and TRBJ1-2, with 7 bases fitting TRBD1. The CDR3 runs to 16 residues. CDR1 and CDR2 (germline): MNHEY, SVGAGI. V shed 0 bases and J 2 bases; nucleotides not matched to a gene: 6.

The rearrangement uses TRBV12-3 or TRBV12-4 and TRBJ1-2; 9 bases line up with TRBD1. The CDR3 loop spans 12 amino acids. J lost 5 bases, V lost 8 bases, and 3 bases had no gene match. CDR3 coding DNA: TGTGCCAGCGGGACAGGGACTTATGGCTACACCTTC. Its protein product is CASGTGTYGYTF.

The chain couples TRBV2 to TRBJ1-2; D not resolved. V was trimmed by 11 bases and J by 4 bases, leaving 17 bases between them. Germline CDR1 and CDR2: SNHLY and FYNNEI. The CDR3 is 13 amino acids. Here the CDR3 DNA reads TGTGCCGGAGCACTCACGGCTTCCTATGGCTACACCTTC. Residues: CAGALTASYGYTF.

This chain connects TRBV12-3 or TRBV12-4 to TRBJ1-5; D not resolved. V was cut by 0 bases and J by 6 bases, with 6 bases left in between. This CDR3 spans 13 amino acids. CDR3 sequence: CASSLAAGQPQHF. The CDR3 nucleotides are TGTGCCAGCAGTTTAGCCGCAGGTCAGCCCCAGCATTTT.

V gene TRBV5-6 combines with J gene TRBJ2-3; 9 positions match TRBD1. The CDR3 totals 15 residues. Germline V gives CDR1 SGHDT, CDR2 YYEEEE. Germline trimming cut 6 bases from V and 0 bases from J; bases unmatched to any gene: 5. CDR3 coding DNA: TGTGCCAGCATCCAAACAGGGGGCAGCACAGATACGCAGTATTTT. It yields the protein CASIQTGGSTDTQYF.

This rearrangement joins TRBV19 to TRBJ1-2; 8 nucleotides match TRBD1. V lost 9 bases, J lost 7 bases, and 13 bases stayed unmatched. There are 14 residues in the CDR3. Germline V lookup: CDR1 LNHDA, CDR2 SQIVND (reference sequence). This chain's CDR3 is CASRRGLTYSGYTF. CDR3 nucleotides: TGTGCCAGCCGCAGGGGGCTCACATATAGTGGCTACACCTTC.

The V gene is TRBV7-2, the J gene TRBJ2-3, with unresolved D. CDR1 is SGHTA and CDR2 is FQGNSA in the germline V gene. CDR3 length equals 16 residues. V was clipped by 5 bases and J by 3 bases, with 18 bases between them. CDR3 loop: CASSLPTTPSTDTQYF. CDR3 bases: TGTGCCAGCAGCCTCCCCACGACACCAAGTACAGATACGCAGTATTTT.

The chain uses TRBV21-1 and TRBJ1-5. TRBV21-1 is a pseudogene segment. The CDR3 is 17 residues long. CDR3 protein: CASSKPLWGGSNQPQHF. CDR3 sequence (DNA): TGTGCCAGCAGCAAGCCCCTTTGGGGAGGGAGCAATCAGCCCCAGCATTTT.

The chain has TRBV12-3 or TRBV12-4 and TRBJ2-1; D call uncertain. Trimming left V 2 bases short and J 8 bases short, with 7 bases between. This CDR3 region has 12 residues. CDR3 residues: CASSLLKDEQFF. The CDR3 nucleotides read TGTGCCAGCAGTTTACTAAAAGATGAGCAGTTCTTC.

The V and J genes are TRBV19 and TRBJ1-2, with D tentatively TRBD1 (6 bases). CDR3 length: 15 amino acids. The V and J ends lost 3 bases and 0 bases respectively, with 11 bases between them. CDR1 and CDR2 from the germline V gene are LNHDA and SQIVND (reference sequence). The DNA for the CDR3 is TGTGCCAGTAGTATCGCAGGGGCTCCTAACTATGGCTACACCTTC. It encodes CASSIAGAPNYGYTF.

This clone came up once. The chain carries TRBV3-1 (or the pseudogene TRBV3-2) and TRBJ1-1, with a possible D match to TRBD1 (6 bases). The germline V and J ends were trimmed by 3 bases and 7 bases, with 15 bases remaining between them. The CDR3 runs 14 residues. In germline, CDR1 is LGHDT, CDR2 YNNKEL (reference sequence). Written as DNA, the CDR3 is TGTGCCAGCAGCCACCCACCAGGGGCTAATGAAGCTTTCTTT. Translation: CASSHPPGANEAFF.

This chain links TRBV19 with TRBJ2-7; 7 nucleotides line up with TRBD1. CDR1 LNHDA and CDR2 SQIVND come from the germline V gene (reference sequence). The length of the CDR3 is 10 residues. V shed 4 bases and J 11 bases; nucleotides not matched to a gene: 2. The CDR3 DNA reads TGTGCCAGTAGTAGGGACAGTAAGTACTTC. Amino acids: CASSRDSKYF.

The chain joins TRBV27 to TRBJ2-2, with 7 bases that match TRBD1. The CDR3 spans 16 residues. V lost 7 bases, J lost 0 bases, and 8 bases stayed unmatched. CDR1 and CDR2 from the germline V gene are MNHEY and SMNVEV (reference sequence). The CDR3 region is CASKGAGATNTGELFF. Written as DNA, the CDR3 is TGTGCCAGCAAGGGGGCAGGGGCCACGAACACCGGGGAGCTGTTTTTT.

The chain links TRBV19 to TRBJ1-5; 8 bases are a match to TRBD1. Germline CDR1 is LNHDA and CDR2 is SQIVND (reference sequence). V trimming: 4 bases; J trimming: 6 bases; junction bases outside the gene matches: 8. CDR3 length: 15 residues. CDR3 DNA sequence: TGTGCCAGTAGTACTCGACAGGGGAGAGGTCAGCCCCAGCATTTT. It encodes CASSTRQGRGQPQHF.

V is TRBV19 and J is TRBJ1-1; no clear D gene. V was pared by 10 bases and J by 0 bases, with 12 bases between. Germline CDR1 is LNHDA and CDR2 is SQIVND (reference sequence). This CDR3 is 13 amino acids long. CDR3 sequence (DNA): TGTGCCACCCAACAGCAAATGAACACTGAAGCTTTCTTT. Residues: CATQQQMNTEAFF.

The chain joins TRBV4-1 to TRBJ2-1; possible D gene TRBD1, 7 bases. Germline V gene lookup returns CDR1 MGHRA and CDR2 YSYEKL. V was shortened by 5 bases and J by 4 bases, with 15 bases between the two germline ends. The CDR3 loop spans 15 amino acids. The CDR3 reads CASSNGTAGYNEQFF. The DNA for the CDR3 is TGCGCCAGCAGCAACGGGACAGCGGGTTACAATGAGCAGTTCTTC.

This chain joins TRBV6-7 and TRBJ1-1, with a weak D call TRBD1 (6 bases). TRBV6-7 is known as an ORF, though its function is uncertain. This CDR3 is built from 16 residues. Trimming took 2 bases from V and 1 from J, leaving 14 bases between them. The CDR3 coding sequence is TGTGCCAGCAGTTACCCATCAGGGGAACGGAACACTGAAGCTTTCTTT. Translation gives CASSYPSGERNTEAFF.

This clone was found a few times. This chain links TRBV6-5 with TRBJ1-4, with D maybe TRBD1 (6 bases). Between the trimmed V and J ends, which lost 5 bases and 7 bases, there was a span of 14 bases. This CDR3 has 14 residues. Per germline, CDR1 MNHEY and CDR2 SVGAGI. In nucleotides, the CDR3 is TGTGCCAGCAGTAGGGACACCTGGGCTGAAAAACTGTTTTTT. Translation gives CASSRDTWAEKLFF.

This sequence joins TRBV27 and TRBJ1-4; 12 nucleotides match TRBD1. Germline V CDR1 and CDR2: MNHEY, SMNVEV (reference sequence). The CDR3 contains 17 residues. J gave up 8 bases and V 6 bases, and 13 bases lay outside the gene matches. CDR3 in amino acids: CASSGTGGGILVEKLFF. The CDR3 nucleotides read TGTGCCAGCAGCGGGACAGGGGGCGGTATTCTAGTCGAAAAACTGTTTTTT.

This chain joins TRBV5-5 and TRBJ2-5; D ambiguous. Trimming took off 6 bases at V and 2 bases at J, with 5 bases between the two ends. CDR3 length: 11 amino acids. Germline CDR1 reads SGHKS; CDR2 reads YYEKEE (reference sequence). DNA of the CDR3: TGTGCCAGCACCCAACAAGAGACCCAGTACTTC. Translation gives CASTQQETQYF.

V and J are TRBV3-1 (or the pseudogene TRBV3-2) and TRBJ2-5, with 10 bases fitting TRBD1. In germline, CDR1 is LGHDT, CDR2 YNNKEL (reference sequence). The length of the CDR3 is 14 residues. With 2 bases clipped from V and 4 bases from J, the junction kept 1 base outside the gene matches. CDR3 in amino acids: CASSQRDRGETQYF. The DNA of the CDR3 is TGTGCCAGCAGCCAAAGGGACAGGGGAGAGACCCAGTACTTC.

This clone was seen a few times. The chain employs TRBV30 and TRBJ1-6; D not resolved. V lost 0 bases and J 6 bases, leaving 12 bases between the germline ends. Germline-derived CDR1 and CDR2 are GTSNPN and SVGIG (reference sequence). CDR3 length equals 15 residues. The CDR3 coding sequence is TGTGCCTGGAGTGTTGAGGGTTGGCGTAATTCACCCCTCCACTTT. Its translation is CAWSVEGWRNSPLHF. Filled out from reference TRBV30 and TRBJ1-6, the complete variable domain reads SQTIHQWPATLVQPVGSPLSLECTVEGTSNPNLYWYRQAAGRGLQLLFYSVGIGQISSEVPQNLSASRPQDRQFILSSKKLLLSDSGFYLCAWSVEGWRNSPLHFGNGTRLTVT.